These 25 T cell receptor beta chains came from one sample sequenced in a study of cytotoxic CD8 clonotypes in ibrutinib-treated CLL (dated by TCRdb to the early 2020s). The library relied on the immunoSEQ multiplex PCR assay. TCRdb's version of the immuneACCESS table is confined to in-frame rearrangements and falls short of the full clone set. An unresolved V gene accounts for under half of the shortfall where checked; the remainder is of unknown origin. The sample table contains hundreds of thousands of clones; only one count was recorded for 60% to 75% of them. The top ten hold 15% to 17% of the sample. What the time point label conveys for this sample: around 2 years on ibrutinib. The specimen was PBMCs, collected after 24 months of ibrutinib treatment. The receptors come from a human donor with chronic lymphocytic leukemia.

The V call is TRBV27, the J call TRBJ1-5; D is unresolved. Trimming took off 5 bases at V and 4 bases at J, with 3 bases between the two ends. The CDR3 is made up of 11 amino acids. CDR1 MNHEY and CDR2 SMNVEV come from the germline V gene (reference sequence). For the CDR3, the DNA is TGTGCCAGCAGTAATAATCAGCCCCAGCATTTT. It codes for CASSNNQPQHF.

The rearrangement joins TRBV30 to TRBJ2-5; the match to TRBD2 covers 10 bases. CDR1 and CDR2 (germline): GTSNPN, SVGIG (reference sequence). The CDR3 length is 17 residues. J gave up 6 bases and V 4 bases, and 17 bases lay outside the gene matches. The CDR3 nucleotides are TGTGCCTGGACCCCGACCCCTAGCGGGGGAGGGGTTAAGACCCAGTACTTC. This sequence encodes CAWTPTPSGGGVKTQYF.

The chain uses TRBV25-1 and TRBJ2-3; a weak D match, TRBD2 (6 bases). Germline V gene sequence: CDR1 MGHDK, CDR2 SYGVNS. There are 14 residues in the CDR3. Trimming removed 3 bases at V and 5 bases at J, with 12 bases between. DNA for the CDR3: TGTGCCAGCAGTGAGTTTCCGGGACTAGATACGCAGTATTTT. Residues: CASSEFPGLDTQYF.

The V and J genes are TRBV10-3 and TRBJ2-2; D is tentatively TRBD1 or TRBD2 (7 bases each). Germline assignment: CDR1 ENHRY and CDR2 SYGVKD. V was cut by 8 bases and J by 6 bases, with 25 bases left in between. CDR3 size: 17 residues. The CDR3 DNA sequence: TGTGCCATCCTCCATAGGAAGGGAGGGGGCTTTCCCGGGGAGCTGTTTTTT. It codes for CAILHRKGGGFPGELFF.

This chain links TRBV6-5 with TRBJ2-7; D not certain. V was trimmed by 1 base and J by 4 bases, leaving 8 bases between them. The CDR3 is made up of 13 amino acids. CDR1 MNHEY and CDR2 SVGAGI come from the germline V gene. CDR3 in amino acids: CASSYFLGYEQYF. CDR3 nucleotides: TGTGCCAGCAGTTACTTTTTGGGTTACGAGCAGTACTTC.

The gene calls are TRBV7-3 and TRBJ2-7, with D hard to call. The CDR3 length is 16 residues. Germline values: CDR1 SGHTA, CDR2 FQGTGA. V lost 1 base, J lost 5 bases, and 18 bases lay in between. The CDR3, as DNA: TGTGCCAGCAGCTTAATCCCATCGGTTGGGTTCAACGAGCAGTACTTC. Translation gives CASSLIPSVGFNEQYF. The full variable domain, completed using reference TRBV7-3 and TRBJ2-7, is GAGVSQTPSNKVTEKGKYVELRCDPISGHTALYWYRQSLGQGPEFLIYFQGTGAADDSGLPNDRFFAVRPEGSVSTLKIQRTERGDSAVYLCASSLIPSVGFNEQYFGPGTRLTVT.

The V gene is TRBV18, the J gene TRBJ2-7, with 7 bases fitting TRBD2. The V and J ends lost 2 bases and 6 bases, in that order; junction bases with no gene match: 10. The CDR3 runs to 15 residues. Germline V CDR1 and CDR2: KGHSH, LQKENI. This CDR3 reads CASSPLAASGAEQYF. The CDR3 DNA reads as TGTGCCAGCTCACCATTAGCGGCTAGCGGCGCCGAGCAGTACTTC.

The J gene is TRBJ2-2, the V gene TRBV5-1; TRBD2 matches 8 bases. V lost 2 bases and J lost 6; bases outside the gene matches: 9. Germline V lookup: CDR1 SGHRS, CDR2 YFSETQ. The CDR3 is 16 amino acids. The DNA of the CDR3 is TGCGCCAGCAGCTTAGGAGGTAGCGGGACCCCCGGGGAGCTGTTTTTT. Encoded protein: CASSLGGSGTPGELFF.

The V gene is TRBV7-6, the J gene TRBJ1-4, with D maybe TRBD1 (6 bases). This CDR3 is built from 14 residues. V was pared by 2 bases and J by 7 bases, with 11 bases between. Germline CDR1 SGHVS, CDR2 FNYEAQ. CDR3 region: CASSLQGYGEKLFF. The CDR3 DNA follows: TGTGCCAGCAGCTTACAGGGGTACGGTGAAAAACTGTTTTTT.

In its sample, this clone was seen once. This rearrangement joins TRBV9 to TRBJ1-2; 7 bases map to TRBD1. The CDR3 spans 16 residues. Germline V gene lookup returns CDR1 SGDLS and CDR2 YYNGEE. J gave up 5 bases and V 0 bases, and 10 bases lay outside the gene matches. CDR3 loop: CASSVDRDRGLYGYTF. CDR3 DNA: TGTGCCAGCAGCGTAGACCGGGACAGAGGACTGTATGGCTACACCTTC.

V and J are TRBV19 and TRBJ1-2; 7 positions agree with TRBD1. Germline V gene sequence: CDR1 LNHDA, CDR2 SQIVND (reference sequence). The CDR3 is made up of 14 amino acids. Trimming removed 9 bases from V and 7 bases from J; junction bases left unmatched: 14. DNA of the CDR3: TGTGCCAGCGATGTTACAGGGGAAAATCGTGGCTACACCTTC. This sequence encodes CASDVTGENRGYTF.

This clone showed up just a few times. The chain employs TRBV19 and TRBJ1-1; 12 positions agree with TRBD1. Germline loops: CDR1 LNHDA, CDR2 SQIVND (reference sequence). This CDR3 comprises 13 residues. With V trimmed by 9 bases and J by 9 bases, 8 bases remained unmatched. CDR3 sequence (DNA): TGTGCCAGCATGGGACAGGGGGCTTCTAAAGCTTTCTTT. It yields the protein CASMGQGASKAFF.

CDR3: CASSLGERLVSYNEQFF. The CDR3 nucleotides read TGTGCCAGCAGCTTAGGGGAACGACTAGTCTCCTACAATGAGCAGTTCTTC. The genes are TRBV7-3 and TRBJ2-1; a weak D match, TRBD2 (6 bases). Germline CDR1 and CDR2: SGHTA and FQGTGA. V dropped 2 bases and J dropped 0 bases, with 14 bases sitting between them. This CDR3 spans 17 amino acids.

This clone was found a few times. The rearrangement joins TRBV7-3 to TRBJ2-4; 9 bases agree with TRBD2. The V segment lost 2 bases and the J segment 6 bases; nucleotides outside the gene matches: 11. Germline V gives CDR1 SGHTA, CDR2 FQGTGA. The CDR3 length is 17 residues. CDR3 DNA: TGTGCCAGCAGCTTATTAGGTAGCGGGAGTCCGGGAAACATTCAGTACTTC. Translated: CASSLLGSGSPGNIQYF.

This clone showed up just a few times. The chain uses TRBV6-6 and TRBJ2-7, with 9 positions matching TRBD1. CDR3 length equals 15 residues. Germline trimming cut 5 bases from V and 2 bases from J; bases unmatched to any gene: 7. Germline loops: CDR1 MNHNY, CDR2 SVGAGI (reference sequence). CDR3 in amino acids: CASSNRDRETYEQYF. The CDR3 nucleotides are TGTGCCAGCAGTAACCGGGACAGGGAAACCTACGAGCAGTACTTC.

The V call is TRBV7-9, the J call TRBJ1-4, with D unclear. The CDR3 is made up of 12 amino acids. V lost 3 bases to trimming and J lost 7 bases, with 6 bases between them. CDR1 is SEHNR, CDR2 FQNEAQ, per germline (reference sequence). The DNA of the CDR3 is TGTGCCAGCAGCTTTAGTCTTGAAAAACTGTTTTTT. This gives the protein CASSFSLEKLFF.

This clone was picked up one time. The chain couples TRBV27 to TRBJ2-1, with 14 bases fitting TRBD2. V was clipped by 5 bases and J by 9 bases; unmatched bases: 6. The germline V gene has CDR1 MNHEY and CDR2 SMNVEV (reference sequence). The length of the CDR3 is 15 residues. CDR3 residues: CASSPTSGRAGEQFF. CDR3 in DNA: TGTGCCAGCAGTCCGACTAGCGGGAGGGCAGGTGAGCAGTTCTTC.

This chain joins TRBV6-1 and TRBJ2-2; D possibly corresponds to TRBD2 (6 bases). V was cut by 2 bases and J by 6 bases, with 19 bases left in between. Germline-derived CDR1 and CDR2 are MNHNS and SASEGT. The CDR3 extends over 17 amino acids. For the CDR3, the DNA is TGTGCCAGCAGTGAAAGGGGAGGCTTCTTGGCGGCCGGGGAGCTGTTTTTT. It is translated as CASSERGGFLAAGELFF.

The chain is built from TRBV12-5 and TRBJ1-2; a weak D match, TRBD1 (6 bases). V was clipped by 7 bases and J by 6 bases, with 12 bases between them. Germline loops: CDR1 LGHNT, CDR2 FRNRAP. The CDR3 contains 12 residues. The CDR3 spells CASAQGLDGYTF. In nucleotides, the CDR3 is TGTGCTAGTGCTCAGGGGCTCGATGGCTACACCTTC.

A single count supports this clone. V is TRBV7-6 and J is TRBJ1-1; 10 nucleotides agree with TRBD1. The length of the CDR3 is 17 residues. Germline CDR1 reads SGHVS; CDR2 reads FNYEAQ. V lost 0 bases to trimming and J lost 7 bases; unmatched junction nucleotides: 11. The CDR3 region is CASSLAESRDRGLEAFF. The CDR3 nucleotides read TGTGCCAGCAGCTTAGCCGAAAGCCGGGACAGGGGACTTGAAGCTTTCTTT.

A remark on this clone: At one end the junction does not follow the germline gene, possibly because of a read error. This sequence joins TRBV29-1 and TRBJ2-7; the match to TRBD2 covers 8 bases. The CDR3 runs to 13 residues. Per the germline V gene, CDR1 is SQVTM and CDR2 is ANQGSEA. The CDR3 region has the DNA TGCAGCGTGGAAGCGGGGGACTTCTACGAGCAGTACTTC. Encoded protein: CSVEAGDFYEQYF.

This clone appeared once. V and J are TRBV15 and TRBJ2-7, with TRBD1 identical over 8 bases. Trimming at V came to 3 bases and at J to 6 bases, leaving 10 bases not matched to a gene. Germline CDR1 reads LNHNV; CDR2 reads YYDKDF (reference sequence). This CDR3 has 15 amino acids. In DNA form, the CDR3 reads TGTGCCACCAGCAGGGACAGGGTCTCAACAGGCGAGCAGTACTTC. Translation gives CATSRDRVSTGEQYF.

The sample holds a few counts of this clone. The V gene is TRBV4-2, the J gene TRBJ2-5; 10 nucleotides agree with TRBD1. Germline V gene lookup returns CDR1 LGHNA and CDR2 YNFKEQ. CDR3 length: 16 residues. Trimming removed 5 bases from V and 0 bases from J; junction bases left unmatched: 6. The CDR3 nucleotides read TGTGCCAGCAGCTCAGGAGGGACAGGGGACCAAGAGACCCAGTACTTC. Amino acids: CASSSGGTGDQETQYF.

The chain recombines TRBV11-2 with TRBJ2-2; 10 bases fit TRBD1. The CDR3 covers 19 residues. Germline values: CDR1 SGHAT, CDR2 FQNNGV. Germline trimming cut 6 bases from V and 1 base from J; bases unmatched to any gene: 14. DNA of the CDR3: TGTGCCAGCAGAAACCCCCGGCCGGGACAGGGGAAGAACACCGGGGAGCTGTTTTTT. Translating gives CASRNPRPGQGKNTGELFF.

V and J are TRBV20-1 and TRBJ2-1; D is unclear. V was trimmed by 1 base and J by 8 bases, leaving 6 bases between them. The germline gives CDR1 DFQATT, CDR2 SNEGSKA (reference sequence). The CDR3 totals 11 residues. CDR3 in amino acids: CSARGPDEQFF. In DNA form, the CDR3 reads TGCAGTGCTAGAGGGCCGGATGAGCAGTTCTTC.